The entry that follows covers one T cell receptor beta chain sequence. A much larger clone lies one base from this, so it may be a read error. The data originate from a study of tumor-infiltrating lymphocytes in primary liver carcinoma. Without any cell sorting, roughly 20-32 mg of bulk tissue yielded co-extracted RNA and DNA. Reverse transcription of roughly 0.45 ug total RNA with a constant-region primer produced TCR beta cDNA. Construction of TCR beta libraries relied on three successive nested multiplex PCR rounds employing slightly modified ARM-PCR. It was with TRBV1-TRBV30 forward primers and a C-beta reverse primer that the first two PCR rounds were run, at roughly 11 cycles each. TCRdb ran MiXCR on the multiplex PCR reads and lists one entry per CDR3 protein. The table records tens of thousands of distinct CDR3 sequences, roughly 70% of them present only once. V lost 5 bases and J lost 4; bases outside the gene matches: 7. The CDR3 sequence is 15 residues long. Germline CDR1 SGHNT, CDR2 YENEEA.

The chain is built from TRBV11-3 and TRBJ2-5; 10 positions agree with TRBD1. Material for sequencing was liver tumor tissue from sampling region 4. Subset here: tumor region T4, right-lateral pole. The receptor's source is a man aged 40-50 years with primary liver carcinoma and hepatitis B virus infection. The CDR3 nucleotides read TGTGCCAGCAGCCTCGGGACAGGGGAAAGAGAGACCCAGTACTTC. This sequence encodes CASSLGTGERETQYF.